The following is a T cell receptor beta chain sequence with its context. The target of this receptor is not known. No quality values exist for individual bases; no much larger clone is one base distant. The collaborating institutions used their own protocols to collect whole blood in K2EDTA tubes. For TCRbeta analysis, collaborator samples were shipped as frozen whole blood, as isolated PBMCs, or as DNA extracted from either sample type. These data are taken from a study of blood T cell repertoires in COVID-19 (dated by TCRdb to the early 2020s). For context, the study as a whole: The collaborator samples originated in the United States, Italy and Spain and spanned the acute and convalescent phases of COVID-19. The samples were drawn from the first 160 participants of the ongoing ImmuneRACE study and from 950 to 1,500 subjects provided by 6 global collaborators. Subjects who had been exposed to COVID-19, were actively infected with it, or had recovered from it provided the deeply sampled blood TCRbeta repertoires that made up the dataset. A de-identified subject ID, COVID-19 status, age in years and sex were almost always included in the sample metadata. The prospective study material was composed of cDNA or gDNA derived from T cells, B-cell-depleted T cells, or PBMCs. The repertoires were made available in a free public database intended to serve as a resource for research on the immune response to SARS-CoV-2. Where HLA class I and class II types were available, the types were taken from metadata supplied by the sample provider, not from assay-based typing.

TCRbeta CDR3 regions were amplified from genomic DNA using the immunoSEQ Assay, a bias-controlled multiplex PCR. The study's processing was this. Within the assay, amplification of reference gene primers was used to estimate how many nucleated cells each sample contained. To quantify the absolute abundance of each unique TCRbeta CDR3 rearrangement, sequence reads were collapsed and filtered. For each sample, productive Simpson clonality was calculated as the square root of Simpson's diversity index over productive rearrangements. Imported from immuneACCESS, the table was reduced by TCRdb to in-frame sequences with V and J called. These copies leave out some clones; in studies compared against another copy, an unresolved V gene accounts for under half, and the cause of the remainder is not known. That table furnishes V, J and clone size, whereas the DNA furnished D and trimming. This sample has roughly 250,000 clones in its table, and 75% to 90% of those were observed once. The ten most abundant clones make up roughly 3.6% of the sample.

V and J are truncated by 7 bases and 1 base respectively, leaving an intervening sequence of 7 bases. The CDR3 measures 11 amino acids from cysteine to phenylalanine. Only the CDR3 portion is preserved as DNA: 33 bases, with reading frame beginning at the first base. Reading the germline V gene (reference sequence) gives CDR1 DFQATT and CDR2 SNEGSKA. Results and caveats for the whole study, not just this receptor: The quantity of clinical and demographic metadata differed by source and by participant and was supplied without curation.

This clonotype originated in a middle-aged woman with acute or convalescent COVID-19. The sample comprised peripheral blood. The receptor chain draws on TRBV20-1 and TRBJ1-2; no D gene is confidently identified. The DNA reads as follows: TGCAGTGTAGAGGGTAACTATGGCTACACCTTC. Its coded protein is CSVEGNYGYTF.